The clone carrying this TCR beta chain was seen a few times. Its antigen is still unknown. Using its own MiXCR run on the 5' RACE reads, TCRdb lists one record per CDR3 protein. The table lists nearly 200,000 distinct CDR3 sequences, around a sixth of them singletons. The CDR3 is 14 amino acids. Germline CDR1 and CDR2: SGHVS and FNYEAQ. The V end was cut by 5 bases, the J end by 6 bases, with 14 bases between. The sample belongs to a study of identical twins. General study results and limits: Shared out-of-frame alpha sequences (those common to twins) showed excess low generation probability.

The same specimen was also included in a second study, on T cells expressing NK-cell markers. This second study notes: Serological testing identified most of the eight sequenced donors as HCMV-seropositive and one as seronegative. Dominant NKG2C+ clonotypes made up roughly 1.0-7.0% of CD8+ T cells in roughly six donors.

Material for sequencing was CD8+ T cells sorted from blood. This chain connects TRBV7-6 to TRBJ2-4, with D possibly matching TRBD1 (5 bases). The clonotype originates from a young woman in good health. The CDR3 coding sequence is TGTGCCAGCAGCCCACCCGACAGCTTAAACATTCAGTACTTC. It is translated as CASSPPDSLNIQYF.